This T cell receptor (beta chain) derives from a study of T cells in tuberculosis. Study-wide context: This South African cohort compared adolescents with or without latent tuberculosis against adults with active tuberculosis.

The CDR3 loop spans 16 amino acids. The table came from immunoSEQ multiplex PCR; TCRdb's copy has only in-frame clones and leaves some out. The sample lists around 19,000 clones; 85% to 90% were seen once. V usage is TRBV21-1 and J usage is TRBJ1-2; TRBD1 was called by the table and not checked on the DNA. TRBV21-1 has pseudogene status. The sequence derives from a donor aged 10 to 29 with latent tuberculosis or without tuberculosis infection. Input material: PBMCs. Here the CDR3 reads CASNDCSQGVNYGYTF. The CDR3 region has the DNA TGTGCCAGCAACGATTGTAGTCAGGGCGTGAACTATGGCTACACCTTC.